This entry features one T cell receptor beta chain sequence. The data derive from a study of blood T cell repertoires in COVID-19. Background on the study: From the United States, Italy and Spain came samples of acute and convalescent COVID-19. From T cells, B-cell-depleted T cells, or PBMCs came the material, which was cDNA or gDNA.

Original processing notes: For nucleated cells, counts were estimated from reference gene primer amplification. The table came from immunoSEQ multiplex PCR; TCRdb's copy has only in-frame clones and leaves some out. From that table come the V and J calls and clone size; the DNA was used to work out D and trimming. The sample lists approximately 180,000 clones, roughly 90% seen once, with around 1.5% in the top ten. Germline values: CDR1 LNHDA, CDR2 SQIVND (reference sequence). This CDR3 has 14 amino acids. The V gene lost 7 bases and the J gene lost 6 bases, with 16 bases spanning the gap. The source material was peripheral blood. The genes are TRBV19 and TRBJ1-5; maybe TRBD1 (6 bases). The sequence derives from a woman between 45 and 60 years old with acute or convalescent COVID-19. Written as DNA, the CDR3 is TGTGCCAGTAATATCCGGGACATAACTCAGCCCCAGCATTTT. Translated: CASNIRDITQPQHF.